This T cell receptor (beta chain) was sequenced during a study of tumor and adjacent non-tumor tissue in lung cancer. Study overall: The cohort had around twelve adenocarcinoma, a couple of squamous cell and 1 small cell patients. Each sample yielded 4 million to 5 million productive TCRbeta reads on average.

This sample's RNA came from whole unsorted tissue. The normal lung tissue was taken more than 3 cm from the tumor edge. Whole-study results and caveats: Significantly higher TCR diversity was found in tumor than normal lung. Shorter survival was associated with higher TCR diversity in tumors.

About this clonotype itself: Its cognate antigen is unknown. The junction differs from germline at one of its ends, possibly a read error.

Three rounds of nested PCR, following a modified ARM-PCR protocol, produced the TCRbeta library. TCRdb passed the multiplex PCR reads through MiXCR, listing each CDR3 protein once. Of about 67,000 distinct CDR3 sequences in the sample, under 80% were seen once. From germline, CDR1 is SGHNT and CDR2 YENEEA. CDR3 length: 14 residues. The sequenced material came from distant non-tumor lung tissue. The rearrangement joins TRBV11-3 to TRBJ2-7; D might be TRBD1 or TRBD2, each matching 6 bases. The receptor was derived from a man in his sixties with non-small cell lung cancer. CDR3 nucleotide sequence: TGTGCCAGCGGCTTAAAGGCAGGGGACTGCGAGCAGTACTTC. The encoded protein is CASGLKAGDCEQYF.